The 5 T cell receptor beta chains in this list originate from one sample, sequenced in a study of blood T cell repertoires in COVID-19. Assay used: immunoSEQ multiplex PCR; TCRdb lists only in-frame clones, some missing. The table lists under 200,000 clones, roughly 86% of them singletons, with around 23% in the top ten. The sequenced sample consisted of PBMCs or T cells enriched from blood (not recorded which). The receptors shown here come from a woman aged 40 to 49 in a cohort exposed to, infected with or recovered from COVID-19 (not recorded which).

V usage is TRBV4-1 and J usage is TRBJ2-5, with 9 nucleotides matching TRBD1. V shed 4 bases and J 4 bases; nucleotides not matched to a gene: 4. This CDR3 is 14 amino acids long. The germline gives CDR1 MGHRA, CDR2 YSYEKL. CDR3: CASSPEDRGETQYF. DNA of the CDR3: TGCGCCAGCAGCCCTGAGGACAGGGGAGAGACCCAGTACTTC.

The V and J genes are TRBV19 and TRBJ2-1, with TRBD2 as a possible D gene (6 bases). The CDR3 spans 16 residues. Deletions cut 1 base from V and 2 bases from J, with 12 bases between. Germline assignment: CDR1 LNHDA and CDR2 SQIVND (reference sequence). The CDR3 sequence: CASSIASANPYNEQFF. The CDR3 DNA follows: TGTGCCAGTAGTATAGCTAGCGCGAACCCCTACAATGAGCAGTTCTTC.

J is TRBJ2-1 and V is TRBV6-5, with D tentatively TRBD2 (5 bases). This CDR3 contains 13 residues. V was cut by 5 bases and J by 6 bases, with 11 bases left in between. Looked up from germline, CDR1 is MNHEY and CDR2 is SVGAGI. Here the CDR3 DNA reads TGTGCCAGCAGTCTATCGCGGGCCAATGAGCAGTTCTTC. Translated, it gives CASSLSRANEQFF.

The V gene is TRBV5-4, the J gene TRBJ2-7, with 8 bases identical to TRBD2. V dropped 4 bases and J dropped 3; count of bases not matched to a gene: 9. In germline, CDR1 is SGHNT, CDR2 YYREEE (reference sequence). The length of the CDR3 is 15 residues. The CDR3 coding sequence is TGTGCCAGCAGCCAATCGACTAGCGCCTACTACGAGCAGTACTTC. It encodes CASSQSTSAYYEQYF.

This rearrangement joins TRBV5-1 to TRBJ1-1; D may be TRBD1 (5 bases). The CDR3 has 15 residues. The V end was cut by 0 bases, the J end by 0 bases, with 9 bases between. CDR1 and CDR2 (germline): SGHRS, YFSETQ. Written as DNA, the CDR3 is TGCGCCAGCAGCTTGGTCGGACACTTGAACACTGAAGCTTTCTTT. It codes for CASSLVGHLNTEAFF.